The sequence of this T cell receptor beta chain was determined in a study of regulatory T cells in long-lasting Graves disease. Assembly of TCR beta libraries relied on iRepertoire HTBI primers together with Arm-PCR of CDR3 regions. TCRdb ran MiXCR on the multiplex PCR reads and lists one entry per CDR3 protein. The sample contains approximately 470,000 distinct CDR3 sequences, around 15% of which appear only once. This clonotype was counted at least ten times. Its antigen is undetermined. The time point was: newly diagnosed GD, antithyroid drugs for less than 3 months. The TCR library used RNA extracted from PBMCs. General study results and limits: Relative to new patients (roughly 970), persistent patients exhibited greater sharing of public clonotypes (about 3,000).

Germline CDR1 DFQATT, CDR2 SNEGSKA (reference sequence). CDR3 length equals 13 residues. The V gene lost 1 base and the J gene lost 7 bases, with 11 bases spanning the gap. Separately, the same data were catalogued under a study of T cells in Graves' hyperthyroidism and ophthalmopathy. That paper notes: Diagnoses were made from clinical symptoms, serum measures (thyroxine and TRAb), thyroid ultrasound and orbital computed tomography. In the first-round RT-PCR of the TCR CDR3, the HTBI primer set was used.

The sequence was collected from a man between 35 and 55 years old with Graves disease. The V call is TRBV20-1, the J call TRBJ2-1, with D uncertain. The sequenced sample was peripheral blood mononuclear cells (PBMCs), obtained at new diagnosis, from a patient treated with antithyroid drugs. For the CDR3, the DNA is TGCAGTGCTAGAGTCCCAGTTATTAATGAGCAGTTCTTC. Encoded protein: CSARVPVINEQFF.